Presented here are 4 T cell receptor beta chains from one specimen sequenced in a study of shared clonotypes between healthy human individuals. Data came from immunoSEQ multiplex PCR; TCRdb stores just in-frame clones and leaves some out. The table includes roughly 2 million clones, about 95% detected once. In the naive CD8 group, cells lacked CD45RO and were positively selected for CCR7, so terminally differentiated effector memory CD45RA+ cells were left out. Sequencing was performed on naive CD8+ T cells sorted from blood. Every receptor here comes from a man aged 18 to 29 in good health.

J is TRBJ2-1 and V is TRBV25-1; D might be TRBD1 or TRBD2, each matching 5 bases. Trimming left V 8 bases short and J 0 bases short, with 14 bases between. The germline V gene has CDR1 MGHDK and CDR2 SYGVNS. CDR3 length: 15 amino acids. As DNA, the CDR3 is TGTGCCAGCGGGGGTGAGCCAGGCTCCTACAATGAGCAGTTCTTC. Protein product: CASGGEPGSYNEQFF.

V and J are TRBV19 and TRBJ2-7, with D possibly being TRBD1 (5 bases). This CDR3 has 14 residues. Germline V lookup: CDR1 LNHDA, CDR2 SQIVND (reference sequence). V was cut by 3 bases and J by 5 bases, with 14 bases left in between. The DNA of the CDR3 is TGTGCCAGTAGTATCGTCGACAGCGATGACGAGCAGTACTTC. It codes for CASSIVDSDDEQYF.

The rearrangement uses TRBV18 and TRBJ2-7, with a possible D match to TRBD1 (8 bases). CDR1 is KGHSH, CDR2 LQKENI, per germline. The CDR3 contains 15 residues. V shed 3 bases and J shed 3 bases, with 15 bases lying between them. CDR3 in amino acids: CASSPGQGGNYEQYF. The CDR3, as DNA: TGTGCCAGCTCACCCGGACAGGGAGGGAACTACGAGCAGTACTTC. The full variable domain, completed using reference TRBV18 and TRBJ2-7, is NAGVMQNPRHLVRRRGQEARLRCSPMKGHSHVYWYRQLPEEGLKFMVYLQKENIIDESGMPKERFSAEFPKEGPSILRIQQVVRGDSAAYFCASSPGQGGNYEQYFGPGTRLTVT.

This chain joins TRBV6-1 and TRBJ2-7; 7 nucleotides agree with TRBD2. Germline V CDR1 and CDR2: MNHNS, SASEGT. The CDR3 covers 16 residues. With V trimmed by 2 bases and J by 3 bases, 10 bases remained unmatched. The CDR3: CASSEYGLEGFYEQYF. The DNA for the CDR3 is TGTGCCAGCAGTGAATACGGACTAGAAGGATTCTACGAGCAGTACTTC.